The 9 T cell receptor beta chains reported below all come from one sample, sequenced in a study of T cell repertoires in cytomegalovirus infection. No cognate antigen is known for these TCRs. TCRdb re-called the reads through MiXCR, storing one row per CDR3 protein. The sample holds 700,000 to 850,000 distinct CDR3 sequences; around a third are singletons and the top ten take around an eighth. Sequenced here: cultured CD8+ T cells from PBMCs, sampled from culture after CMV antigen stimulation. The receptors were gathered from a human donor in good health (CMV status not recorded). Some clones in this sample may be carry-over from other donors' samples.

This clonotype was recorded many times. V usage is TRBV12-3 or TRBV12-4 and J usage is TRBJ2-7, with 9 bases aligning to TRBD1. The CDR3 runs to 14 residues. V dropped 1 base and J dropped 3; count of bases not matched to a gene: 1. The CDR3 loop is CASSLVGQGYEQYF. For the CDR3, the DNA is TGTGCCAGCAGTTTAGTGGGACAGGGCTACGAGCAGTACTTC.

In the case of this clonotype: The final CDR3 position lacks the conserved phenylalanine or tryptophan, pointing to a likely read error. The chain uses TRBV7-2 and TRBJ2-7; D perhaps matches TRBD1 (5 bases). Per the germline V gene, CDR1 is SGHTA and CDR2 is FQGNSA. This CDR3 is built from 13 residues. Trimming shortened V by 3 bases and J by 5 bases, and 11 bases separated the two germline ends. CDR3 protein: CASSLAGNNEQYL. CDR3 coding DNA: TGTGCCAGCAGCTTGGCAGGGAACAACGAGCAGTACCTC.

The chain recombines TRBV19 with TRBJ1-1; 9 nucleotides align to TRBD1. Losses at the gene ends were 8 bases for V and 6 bases for J; bases not matched to a gene: 10. CDR3 length equals 14 residues. In germline, CDR1 is LNHDA, CDR2 SQIVND (reference sequence). CDR3 nucleotide sequence: TGTGCCAGTCGAGGGGGACAGGGAATCTCTGAAGCTTTCTTT. This translates into CASRGGQGISEAFF.

This clonotype was recorded a few times. This chain connects TRBV12-3 or TRBV12-4 to TRBJ2-1, with D perhaps TRBD1 (6 bases). This CDR3 region has 24 residues. Between the trimmed V and J ends, which lost 5 bases and 2 bases, there was a span of 40 bases. This CDR3 is CASSGYRELWVGKQVSSTYNEQFF. The DNA for the CDR3 is TGTGCCAGCAGTGGATACAGGGAACTCTGGGTTGGCAAACAGGTATCTTCTACCTACAATGAGCAGTTCTTC.

This clonotype appeared a few times. This chain uses TRBV5-1 with TRBJ2-7; TRBD1 matches 11 bases. Germline-derived CDR1 and CDR2 are SGHRS and YFSETQ. The J segment lost 6 bases and the V segment lost 4 bases, leaving 6 bases of the junction unmatched. The CDR3 has 14 residues. CDR3 region: CASSPGQGASEQYF. DNA of the CDR3: TGCGCCAGCAGCCCCGGACAGGGGGCAAGCGAGCAGTACTTC.

A few counts support this clonotype. J is TRBJ1-1 and V is TRBV6-5, with D perhaps matching TRBD1 (6 bases). The CDR3 sequence is 14 residues long. Germline V gene data show CDR1 as MNHEY and CDR2 as SVGAGI. The V end lost 2 bases, the J end lost 4 bases, and 11 bases lay between the germline ends. The CDR3 reads CASSYGSRGTEAFF. The DNA of the CDR3 is TGTGCCAGCAGTTACGGGAGCAGGGGCACTGAAGCTTTCTTT.

This clonotype appeared once. The chain has TRBV27 and TRBJ1-2, with D possibly matching TRBD1 (6 bases). V shed 6 bases and J shed 3 bases, with 14 bases lying between them. From germline, CDR1 is MNHEY and CDR2 SMNVEV (reference sequence). This CDR3 comprises 14 residues. Here the CDR3 reads CASRDTGNDYGYTF. CDR3 DNA sequence: TGTGCCAGCAGGGACACAGGGAACGACTATGGCTACACCTTC.

The V gene is TRBV14, the J gene TRBJ1-4; D is unclear. Deletions cut 4 bases from V and 3 bases from J, with 18 bases between. From germline, CDR1 is SGHDN and CDR2 FVKESK. The CDR3 is made up of 17 amino acids. CDR3 nucleotides: TGTGCCAGCAGCCCCGGGTCCCTCCGGTCAGCTAATGAAAAACTGTTTTTT. Its translation: CASSPGSLRSANEKLFF. Supplemented by reference TRBV14 and TRBJ1-4, the full variable domain reads EAGVTQFPSHSVIEKGQTVTLRCDPISGHDNLYWYRRVMGKEIKFLLHFVKESKQDESGMPNNRFLAERTGGTYSTLKVQPAELEDSGVYFCASSPGSLRSANEKLFFGSGTQLSVL.

The rearrangement joins TRBV6-5 to TRBJ2-2; 9 bases agree with TRBD1. The germline CDR1 and CDR2 sequences are MNHEY and SVGAGI. The CDR3 totals 15 residues. V shed 8 bases and J 6 bases; nucleotides not matched to a gene: 10. CDR3 in amino acids: CASRLDRGVAGELFF. In DNA form, the CDR3 reads TGTGCCAGCCGACTGGACAGGGGTGTCGCCGGGGAGCTGTTTTTT.